This passage covers 28 T cell receptor beta chains from one sample sequenced in a study of monozygotic twins with inflammatory bowel disease. Using the 5' RACE reads, TCRdb records one entry per CDR3 protein without DNA. The sample totals about 150,000 distinct CDR3 sequences; its top ten clones hold 1.2%. Sequences were obtained from blood. These TCRs come from a human donor with ulcerative colitis or Crohn's disease, or a healthy co-twin of an affected twin (not recorded which).

This chain connects TRBV7-9 to TRBJ1-2; no DNA is available, so the TRBD1 call from TCRdb remains unchecked. Germline CDR1 reads SEHNR; CDR2 reads FQNEAQ (reference sequence). The CDR3 loop spans 11 amino acids. CDR3 in amino acids: CASSFGQGYTF.

This rearrangement joins TRBV2 to TRBJ2-4. This CDR3 spans 14 amino acids. Germline-derived CDR1 and CDR2 are SNHLY and FYNNEI. CDR3 amino acids: CASSDGGAKNIQYF.

The V call is TRBV6-6, the J call TRBJ2-2. In germline, CDR1 is MNHNY, CDR2 SVGAGI (reference sequence). This CDR3 has 14 residues. CDR3 loop: CASSPRGNTGELFF.

V and J are TRBV12-3 or TRBV12-4 and TRBJ1-5. This CDR3 contains 12 residues. CDR3 in amino acids: CASSLASQPQHF.

V usage is TRBV24-1 and J usage is TRBJ2-1; lacking DNA, the TRBD2 call made by TCRdb goes unchecked. CDR3 length: 17 amino acids. Germline loops: CDR1 KGHDR, CDR2 SFDVKD. The CDR3 loop reads CATSDVGTSAAYNEQFF.

The chain joins TRBV29-1 to TRBJ2-5; no DNA is available, so the TRBD1 call from TCRdb remains unchecked. Germline V gene data show CDR1 as SQVTM and CDR2 as ANQGSEA. The CDR3 contains 15 residues. This CDR3 reads CSVEEMVSLSETQYF.

The chain is built from TRBV21-1 and TRBJ1-5; the D call of TRBD1 rests on TCRdb alone, since no DNA is present to check it. TRBV21-1 is described as a pseudogene. The CDR3 sequence is 17 residues long. The CDR3 sequence is CASSPRAGQGMFQPQHF.

The chain employs TRBV20-1 and TRBJ1-1; TCRdb names TRBD1, which stays unverified in the absence of DNA. CDR1 is DFQATT, CDR2 SNEGSKA, per germline (reference sequence). The CDR3 loop spans 15 amino acids. CDR3 protein: CSARQGSGISTEAFF.

The chain couples TRBV2 to TRBJ1-5; with no DNA, the TCRdb D assignment of TRBD1 cannot be verified. Germline V gives CDR1 SNHLY, CDR2 FYNNEI. This CDR3 comprises 15 residues. CDR3 sequence reads: CASRAGRGNNQPQHF.

V usage is TRBV12-3 or TRBV12-4 and J usage is TRBJ1-5; TCRdb selects TRBD1, and the lack of DNA leaves this call unchecked. This CDR3 region has 14 residues. This chain's CDR3 is CASSGTGRYQPQHF.

The chain uses TRBV12-3 or TRBV12-4 and TRBJ2-1; there is no DNA to check the TCRdb D call of TRBD1. This CDR3 is 15 amino acids long. The CDR3 region is CASSLRGQGSGEQFF.

This rearrangement joins TRBV28 to TRBJ2-7; TCRdb calls TRBD1, which cannot be checked without DNA. The CDR3 runs 14 residues. Germline V gene sequence: CDR1 MDHEN, CDR2 SYDVKM. CDR3 region: CASTLTGILYEQYF.

The V gene is TRBV4-2, the J gene TRBJ2-5; lacking DNA, the TRBD2 call made by TCRdb goes unchecked. Germline CDR1 is LGHNA and CDR2 is YNFKEQ. CDR3 length: 14 amino acids. The CDR3 loop is CASGQGTSEETQYF.

The genes are TRBV19 and TRBJ1-1; TCRdb designates TRBD1, a call that cannot be tested without DNA. This CDR3 spans 15 amino acids. The germline CDR1 and CDR2 sequences are LNHDA and SQIVND (reference sequence). The CDR3 sequence: CASSIAGAWSTEAFF.

J is TRBJ1-5 and V is TRBV30; TCRdb's assignment of TRBD1 cannot be checked, as there is no DNA. Germline assignment: CDR1 GTSNPN and CDR2 SVGIG (reference sequence). CDR3 length equals 15 residues. CDR3 sequence: CAWSVPNRGRQPQHF.

The rearrangement links TRBV18 to TRBJ1-5; the TCRdb call, TRBD1, lacks DNA for checking. The germline CDR1 and CDR2 sequences are KGHSH and LQKENI. The CDR3 covers 17 residues. The CDR3 region is CASSPTGRIDGNQPQHF.

The chain has TRBV6-2 or TRBV6-3 and TRBJ1-1. The CDR3 spans 15 residues. Germline assignment: CDR1 MNHEY and CDR2 SVGEGT. The chain's CDR3 is CASTAVEGMNTEAFF.

The chain employs TRBV15 and TRBJ2-1; TCRdb reports TRBD1, a call that lacks DNA to check it against. The CDR3 loop spans 15 amino acids. The germline CDR1 and CDR2 sequences are LNHNV and YYDKDF (reference sequence). CDR3 sequence: CATSAEQAIYNEQFF.

The chain couples TRBV12-3 or TRBV12-4 to TRBJ2-5; TCRdb's assignment of TRBD2 cannot be checked, as there is no DNA. This CDR3 region has 16 residues. CDR3 residues: CASSSGTSGIHGTQYF.

The chain carries TRBV5-1 and TRBJ2-1. CDR1 SGHRS and CDR2 YFSETQ come from the germline V gene. This CDR3 has 15 residues. This chain's CDR3 is CASSFGGSLIYEQFF.

This sequence joins TRBV11-2 and TRBJ1-6; with no DNA, the TCRdb D assignment of TRBD1 cannot be verified. CDR1 SGHAT and CDR2 FQNNGV come from the germline V gene. This CDR3 contains 12 residues. CDR3: CASSPGRAALHF.

The chain carries TRBV7-9 and TRBJ2-5; as DNA is missing, the TRBD2 call by TCRdb cannot be tested. This CDR3 contains 12 residues. CDR1 is SEHNR, CDR2 FQNEAQ, per germline (reference sequence). CDR3 region: CASRLEPGLTNF.

The chain has TRBV7-2 and TRBJ2-3; TCRdb indicates TRBD2, and absent DNA this call remains unverified. This CDR3 spans 19 amino acids. The germline CDR1 and CDR2 sequences are SGHTA and FQGNSA. The CDR3 protein is CASSLYTSSGRRRTDTQYF.

This chain joins TRBV6-1 and TRBJ2-3; TCRdb gives TRBD2 as the D gene, but with no DNA this cannot be confirmed. The CDR3 totals 18 residues. Germline CDR1 MNHNS, CDR2 SASEGT. The CDR3 loop reads CASSPGLAGVKATDTQYF.

The chain uses TRBV20-1 and TRBJ2-1; with no DNA, the TCRdb D assignment of TRBD2 cannot be verified. CDR1 is DFQATT, CDR2 SNEGSKA, per germline (reference sequence). The CDR3 loop spans 16 amino acids. Here the CDR3 reads CSARGGGERGYNEQYF.

This chain connects TRBV7-6 to TRBJ2-1; as DNA is missing, the TRBD1 call by TCRdb cannot be tested. Germline V gene sequence: CDR1 SGHVS, CDR2 FNYEAQ. CDR3 length equals 15 residues. CDR3 protein: CASSFSGTEYNEQFF.

This chain links TRBV6-5 with TRBJ2-7. The germline V gene encodes CDR1 MNHEY and CDR2 SVGAGI. The CDR3 totals 14 residues. The CDR3 protein is CASSYGGAPYEQYF.

V is TRBV30 and J is TRBJ1-4. This CDR3 is 14 amino acids long. Germline values: CDR1 GTSNPN, CDR2 SVGIG (reference sequence). CDR3 region: CAWSANGGGEKLFF.